This T cell receptor (beta chain) appears in the sequencing data of a study of blood T cell repertoires in COVID-19. Study information: Spain, Italy and the United States supplied samples that represented acute and convalescent COVID-19. Nucleic acid was either cDNA or gDNA, and it came from T cells, B-cell-depleted T cells, or PBMCs.

The germline CDR1 and CDR2 sequences are SGDLS and YYNGEE. The CDR3 totals 15 residues. Trimming took 4 bases from V and 6 from J; bases not matched to a gene: 10. In the authors' methods: Amplification of reference gene primers provided the estimated nucleated cell counts. The repertoire was sequenced with immunoSEQ multiplex PCR; TCRdb's copy has only in-frame clones and lacks some. V and J calls and clone size are as listed in that table; D and trimming were resolved from the DNA. Of 200,000 to 250,000 clones in the sample, roughly 83% were seen once. The sample comprised peripheral blood. The sequence derives from a woman aged 50 to 65 with acute or convalescent COVID-19. J is TRBJ1-2 and V is TRBV9; 9 bases match TRBD1. The DNA of the CDR3 is TGTGCCAGCAGCCCATGGACAGGGGAGGCAAATGGCTACACCTTC. Protein: CASSPWTGEANGYTF.